These 25 T cell receptor beta chains share one sample of origin, sequenced in a study of blood T cells in healthy people across ages. A second PCR of roughly 7 to 11 cycles used a sample-barcoded 5' primer and a J-beta primer mix. TCRdb re-called the 5' RACE reads through MiXCR, storing one row per CDR3 protein. This sample has 1.5 million to 2 million distinct CDR3 sequences, with 30% to 40% found just once. The specimen was blood. Every receptor here comes from a woman aged 25 to 39 in good health.

This clonotype was picked up a small number of times. The gene calls are TRBV4-1 and TRBJ2-7; D could derive from TRBD1 or TRBD2 (5 bases each). This CDR3 spans 19 amino acids. Trimming cost V 2 bases and J 0 bases, with 23 bases left between them. Germline CDR1 MGHRA, CDR2 YSYEKL. The CDR3 DNA follows: TGCGCCAGCAGCCAAAGAGGGGATTACCCCGTCTTTAGCTCCTACGAGCAGTACTTC. Protein sequence: CASSQRGDYPVFSSYEQYF.

The rearrangement uses TRBV5-1 and TRBJ2-1; possible D gene TRBD2, 5 bases. The CDR3 runs to 16 residues. Trimming removed 0 bases at V and 2 bases at J, with 12 bases between. The germline gives CDR1 SGHRS, CDR2 YFSETQ. The CDR3: CASSLAGQRAYNEQFF. The DNA of the CDR3 is TGCGCCAGCAGCTTGGCCGGGCAGAGGGCCTACAATGAGCAGTTCTTC.

V is TRBV20-1 and J is TRBJ2-1; D uncertain. Germline V lookup: CDR1 DFQATT, CDR2 SNEGSKA (reference sequence). V lost 5 bases, J lost 4 bases, and 18 bases lay in between. The CDR3 sequence is 15 residues long. In nucleotides, the CDR3 is TGCAGTGCTGGGCCTTCGTCCACAAGTTACAATGAGCAGTTCTTC. Its translation: CSAGPSSTSYNEQFF.

This rearrangement joins TRBV27 to TRBJ2-3, with D unresolved. The CDR3 loop spans 11 amino acids. Germline loops: CDR1 MNHEY, CDR2 SMNVEV (reference sequence). Between the trimmed V and J ends, which lost 6 bases and 5 bases, there was a span of 6 bases. CDR3 loop: CASRTEDTQYF. Written as DNA, the CDR3 is TGTGCCAGCAGAACGGAAGATACGCAGTATTTT.

This clonotype has a handful of counts. V and J are TRBV15 and TRBJ2-1; D is unresolved. The CDR3 has 15 amino acids. Per the germline V gene, CDR1 is LNHNV and CDR2 is YYDKDF (reference sequence). Trimming pared 1 base from V and 4 bases from J, leaving 11 bases between. The chain's CDR3 is CATSRAGVGYNEQFF. The DNA of the CDR3 is TGTGCCACCAGCAGAGCCGGAGTTGGGTACAATGAGCAGTTCTTC.

In its sample, this clonotype was seen a few times. This sequence joins TRBV28 and TRBJ2-1; 10 bases are shared with TRBD2. J lost 7 bases, V lost 2 bases, and 5 bases had no gene match. Germline V lookup: CDR1 MDHEN, CDR2 SYDVKM. This CDR3 has 15 amino acids. CDR3 region: CASSLPGLARNEQFF. The CDR3 coding sequence is TGTGCCAGCAGTTTACCGGGACTAGCGAGAAATGAGCAGTTCTTC.

This clonotype turned up a few times. This chain links TRBV27 with TRBJ2-3, with 8 bases lining up with TRBD1. The CDR3 extends over 16 amino acids. V shed 1 base, J shed 3 bases, and the junction held 6 bases outside the gene matches. Germline assignment: CDR1 MNHEY and CDR2 SMNVEV (reference sequence). The CDR3 protein is CASSLLTGAGTDTQYF. The CDR3, as DNA: TGTGCCAGCAGTTTATTGACAGGGGCAGGTACAGATACGCAGTATTTT.

The gene calls are TRBV18 and TRBJ2-3; 7 bases map to TRBD2. V lost 0 bases and J lost 11; bases outside the gene matches: 11. The CDR3 length is 15 residues. CDR1 is KGHSH, CDR2 LQKENI, per germline. The CDR3 is CASSPPGGRRLWQYF. The CDR3 DNA is TGTGCCAGCTCACCACCGGGAGGGAGACGACTTTGGCAGTATTTT.

The chain carries TRBV10-1 and TRBJ2-7, with no clear D. Germline lookup yields CDR1 WNHNN and CDR2 SYGVQD (reference sequence). V was clipped by 7 bases and J by 0 bases, with 13 bases between them. This CDR3 region has 14 residues. The CDR3 region is CASKDGLSSYEQYF. The CDR3 DNA sequence: TGCGCCAGCAAGGACGGCCTAAGCTCCTACGAGCAGTACTTC.

V usage is TRBV7-2 and J usage is TRBJ1-5, with 9 positions matching TRBD1. V lost 5 bases, J lost 4 bases, and 9 bases stayed unmatched. CDR1 and CDR2 (germline): SGHTA, FQGNSA. This CDR3 spans 16 amino acids. The CDR3, as DNA: TGTGCCAGCAGCGTAGGACCGACAGGGGGGAATCAGCCCCAGCATTTT. This codes for CASSVGPTGGNQPQHF.

As for this clonotype: With a much larger clone just one base away, this may be a read error. This sequence joins TRBV6-1 and TRBJ2-7; D remains ambiguous. This CDR3 contains 13 residues. V was trimmed by 4 bases and J by 6 bases, leaving 13 bases between them. Germline lookup yields CDR1 MNHNS and CDR2 SASEGT. Here the CDR3 DNA reads TGTGCCAGCAGTGGTTGGCCTCTTCCCGAGCAGTACTTC. This gives the protein CASSGWPLPEQYF.

This clonotype was observed a single time. The V gene is TRBV7-2, the J gene TRBJ2-5; 7 nucleotides line up with TRBD2. The CDR3 covers 16 residues. V trimming: 5 bases; J trimming: 11 bases; junction bases outside the gene matches: 20. The germline V gene has CDR1 SGHTA and CDR2 FQGNSA. This CDR3 reads CASSPLAGLPLNEQYF. The DNA of the CDR3 is TGTGCCAGCAGCCCCTTAGCGGGCCTCCCCCTCAATGAGCAGTACTTC. Looking up the rest from reference TRBV7-2 and TRBJ2-5 gives the full variable domain: GAGVSQSPSNKVTEKGKDVELRCDPISGHTALYWYRQSLGQGLEFLIYFQGNSAPDKSGLPSDRFSAERTGGSVSTLTIQRTQQEDSAVYLCASSPLAGLPLNEQYFGPGTRLLVL.

This clonotype was picked up a small number of times. The J gene is TRBJ2-1, the V gene TRBV7-6; D might be TRBD2 (7 bases). The CDR3 has 17 amino acids. V lost 2 bases, J lost 1 base, and 15 bases lay in between. Germline CDR1 reads SGHVS; CDR2 reads FNYEAQ. CDR3 DNA sequence: TGTGCCAGCAGCTTAACCCCCGGGGGGCATTCCTACAATGAGCAGTTCTTC. Amino acids: CASSLTPGGHSYNEQFF.

The gene calls are TRBV7-3 and TRBJ2-3, with D perhaps matching TRBD1 (6 bases). The V and J ends lost 0 bases and 5 bases respectively, with 12 bases between them. Germline V gene lookup returns CDR1 SGHTA and CDR2 FQGTGA. The CDR3 is made up of 15 amino acids. The CDR3 nucleotides are TGTGCCAGCAGCTTAACCAGCAGGGGTGGAGATACGCAGTATTTT. It translates to CASSLTSRGGDTQYF.

This clonotype appeared once. The V and J genes are TRBV2 and TRBJ1-2; D uncertain. The V end was cut by 2 bases, the J end by 4 bases, with 8 bases between. The CDR3 length is 13 residues. Per germline, CDR1 SNHLY and CDR2 FYNNEI. This CDR3 reads CASSEPKRYGYTF. CDR3 nucleotide sequence: TGTGCCAGCAGTGAACCGAAGCGCTATGGCTACACCTTC.

The chain joins TRBV7-9 to TRBJ2-1, with D possibly called TRBD1 or TRBD2 (5 bases each). With 5 bases removed from V and 9 bases from J, the gap between germline ends came to 14 bases. Germline loops: CDR1 SEHNR, CDR2 FQNEAQ (reference sequence). This CDR3 contains 13 residues. The CDR3: CASSEGRSLEQFF. The CDR3 coding sequence is TGTGCCAGCAGCGAGGGACGGAGCCTTGAGCAGTTCTTC.

With respect to this clonotype: One end of the junction is discordant with germline, which a read error may explain. The chain recombines TRBV2 with TRBJ2-7; D gene ambiguous. Germline CDR1 reads SNHLY; CDR2 reads FYNNEI. This CDR3 has 13 residues. CDR3 sequence (DNA): TGTACCAGCACAGCCAAGCATGACTACGAGCAGTACTTC. Protein: CTSTAKHDYEQYF.

In its sample, this clonotype was seen many times. The V gene is TRBV29-1, the J gene TRBJ2-7; D is possibly TRBD2 (6 bases). With 4 bases removed from V and 2 bases from J, the gap between germline ends came to 12 bases. The CDR3 contains 13 residues. Per the germline V gene, CDR1 is SQVTM and CDR2 is ANQGSEA. This CDR3 reads CSVVASETYEQYF. The CDR3 nucleotides read TGCAGCGTTGTGGCTAGCGAAACCTACGAGCAGTACTTC.

The chain uses TRBV12-3 or TRBV12-4 and TRBJ2-4; 8 nucleotides match TRBD2. The end of the DNA is better explained by TRBJ2-7, so the J call may be wrong. CDR3 length: 13 amino acids. The CDR3 nucleotides read TGTGCCAGCACCGCGGGAGGCGACTACGAGCAGTACTTC. This sequence encodes CASTAGGDYEQYF.

Points on this clonotype: A much larger clone lies one base from this, so it may be a read error. The chain carries TRBV7-2 and TRBJ2-3, with 7 bases that match TRBD2. Germline lookup yields CDR1 SGHTA and CDR2 FQGNSA. The V gene end was trimmed by 2 bases and the J gene end by 0 bases; junction bases not matched to a gene: 5. The CDR3 spans 16 residues. In DNA, the CDR3 is TGTGCCAGCAGCTTATCGGTTAGCGGGAGCACAGATACGCAGTATTTT. Residues: CASSLSVSGSTDTQYF.

The genes are TRBV20-1 and TRBJ2-7; D possibly corresponds to TRBD2 (6 bases). This CDR3 region has 14 residues. Trimming left V 5 bases short and J 0 bases short, with 14 bases between. Per germline, CDR1 DFQATT and CDR2 SNEGSKA (reference sequence). The CDR3 DNA is TGCAGTGCTCACGGGAGAAAACACTCCTACGAGCAGTACTTC. As protein: CSAHGRKHSYEQYF.

The chain carries TRBV28 and TRBJ2-4; TRBD2 is a possible D gene (6 bases). Trimming removed 4 bases at V and 1 base at J, with 14 bases between. Germline loops: CDR1 MDHEN, CDR2 SYDVKM. This CDR3 contains 16 residues. The CDR3 spells CASSSPTEGAKNIQYF. CDR3 DNA sequence: TGTGCCAGCAGTTCCCCGACGGAGGGGGCCAAAAACATTCAGTACTTC.

The chain joins TRBV12-3 or TRBV12-4 to TRBJ2-1; TRBD2 matches 8 bases. J lost 2 bases, V lost 7 bases, and 7 bases had no gene match. The CDR3 is 15 amino acids. CDR3 bases: TGTGCCAGCACTACAGCGGGAGAAGCCTACAATGAGCAGTTCTTC. It codes for CASTTAGEAYNEQFF.

There are a few counts of this clonotype. The CDR3 bases are TGTGCCAGCAGCGACACCGGGACTAGCGGTGGGGGCTCCTACAATGAGCAGTTCTTC. Its protein is CASSDTGTSGGGSYNEQFF. The V call is TRBV7-9, the J call TRBJ2-1; 11 bases are shared with TRBD2. The CDR3 has 19 residues. Unmatched junction bases numbered 12, after V lost 5 bases and J lost 0 bases. Germline CDR1 and CDR2: SEHNR and FQNEAQ (reference sequence).

This clonotype was recorded a few times. The chain couples TRBV11-2 to TRBJ1-1; tentative D call: TRBD1 (5 bases). Germline CDR1 reads SGHAT; CDR2 reads FQNNGV. V was pared by 0 bases and J by 5 bases, with 10 bases between. The CDR3 covers 14 residues. Here the CDR3 DNA reads TGTGCCAGCAGCTTAGATCCGGGGGGGACTGAAGCTTTCTTT. Encoded protein: CASSLDPGGTEAFF.